The 26 T cell receptor beta chains given below trace back to one sample, sequenced in a study of blood T cell repertoires in COVID-19. Measured with immunoSEQ multiplex PCR; TCRdb has only the in-frame clones, and not every one. This table holds some 190,000 clones, 75% to 90% found once. The sequenced material came from peripheral blood. The source of these receptors is a man aged 55-75 years with acute or convalescent COVID-19.

The V call is TRBV9, the J call TRBJ1-3; 7 nucleotides line up with TRBD1. Trimming cost V 3 bases and J 0 bases; bases outside gene matches: 6. Germline CDR1 SGDLS, CDR2 YYNGEE. The CDR3 length is 16 residues. In nucleotides, the CDR3 is TGTGCCAGCAGCGGACAGGGTTTTTACTCTGGAAACACCATATATTTT. This gives the protein CASSGQGFYSGNTIYF.

V is TRBV25-1 and J is TRBJ2-5; D gene unclear. Trimming shortened V by 4 bases and J by 10 bases, and 10 bases separated the two germline ends. The V gene's germline CDR1 is MGHDK and CDR2 SYGVNS. The CDR3 covers 11 residues. CDR3 nucleotides: TGTGCCAGCAGTGTTCGCCTAGTCCAGTACTTC. The encoded protein is CASSVRLVQYF.

The CDR3 DNA sequence: TGTGCCAGCAGTTATGGCACAGGGACGGACTCCTACGAGCAGTACTTC. It translates to CASSYGTGTDSYEQYF. V is TRBV6-2 or TRBV6-3 and J is TRBJ2-7, with TRBD1 as a possible D gene (6 bases). The CDR3 is 16 residues long. V dropped 3 bases and J dropped 0 bases, with 15 bases sitting between them. The germline V gene has CDR1 MNHEY and CDR2 SVGEGT.

As DNA, the CDR3 is TGCGCCAGCAGCTGGACCCAGGGGGCGCAATATGAGCAGTTCTTC. This sequence encodes CASSWTQGAQYEQFF. The J gene is TRBJ2-1, the V gene TRBV5-1; TRBD1 matches 8 bases. The germline V gene has CDR1 SGHRS and CDR2 YFSETQ. The trim removed 3 bases at V and 8 bases at J, leaving 10 bases unmatched. This CDR3 has 15 amino acids.

This clone was detected a few times. The J gene is TRBJ2-1, the V gene TRBV3-1 (or the pseudogene TRBV3-2), with TRBD2 matching 14 bases. The CDR3 covers 14 residues. Germline CDR1 and CDR2: LGHDT and YNNKEL (reference sequence). V gave up 4 bases and J gave up 10 bases; unmatched junction bases: 3. The CDR3 protein is CASSLTSGRGEQFF. CDR3 DNA: TGTGCCAGCAGCCTGACTAGCGGGAGGGGGGAGCAGTTCTTC.

The rearrangement uses TRBV4-3 and TRBJ2-7; 8 bases align to TRBD1. This CDR3 has 14 residues. CDR1 is LGHNA and CDR2 is YSLEER in the germline V gene. With 2 bases clipped from V and 4 bases from J, the junction kept 4 bases outside the gene matches. For the CDR3, the DNA is TGCGCCAGCAGCCAATCCCAGGGGGCATACGAGCAGTACTTC. This encodes CASSQSQGAYEQYF.

The V call is TRBV3-1 (or the pseudogene TRBV3-2), the J call TRBJ2-1; D unclear. V was trimmed by 2 bases and J by 7 bases, leaving 12 bases between them. Germline V gives CDR1 LGHDT, CDR2 YNNKEL (reference sequence). This CDR3 is built from 14 residues. CDR3 DNA sequence: TGTGCCAGCAGCCAACAATTAGCCACTAATGAGCAGTTCTTC. Translating gives CASSQQLATNEQFF.

This chain uses TRBV27 with TRBJ2-1; no clear D gene. Germline CDR1 is MNHEY and CDR2 is SMNVEV (reference sequence). With 2 bases removed from V and 10 bases from J, the gap between germline ends came to 12 bases. CDR3 size: 13 residues. CDR3 nucleotides: TGTGCCAGCAGTTTACCGAGGAGCACGGAGCAGTTCTTC. The encoded protein is CASSLPRSTEQFF.

This chain uses TRBV4-1 with TRBJ2-1; the D gene is possibly TRBD1 (6 bases). The CDR3 extends over 15 amino acids. V gave up 3 bases and J gave up 12 bases, with 21 bases separating them. The germline V gene has CDR1 MGHRA and CDR2 YSYEKL. The CDR3 DNA sequence: TGCGCCAGCAGCCATCAGACAGGTCCCCCCGATGGGCAGTTCTTC. It yields the protein CASSHQTGPPDGQFF.

The rearrangement links TRBV9 to TRBJ1-4; 11 bases line up with TRBD1. Trimming took 3 bases from V and 2 from J; bases not matched to a gene: 6. The CDR3 consists of 17 residues. CDR1 is SGDLS and CDR2 is YYNGEE in the germline V gene. The chain's CDR3 is CASSAEGQGGTNEKLFF. The CDR3 region has the DNA TGTGCCAGCAGCGCTGAGGGACAGGGGGGCACTAATGAAAAACTGTTTTTT. Full variable domain (outside the CDR3, taken from reference TRBV9 and TRBJ1-4): DSGVTQTPKHLITATGQRVTLRCSPRSGDLSVYWYQQSLDQGLQFLIQYYNGEERAKGNILERFSAQQFPDLHSELNLSSLELGDSALYFCASSAEGQGGTNEKLFFGSGTQLSVL.

The chain links TRBV19 to TRBJ2-1; 11 nucleotides align to TRBD2. V trimming: 4 bases; J trimming: 4 bases; junction bases outside the gene matches: 3. CDR3 length equals 15 residues. In germline, CDR1 is LNHDA, CDR2 SQIVND (reference sequence). This CDR3 reads CASSTGTSGYNEQFF. CDR3 sequence (DNA): TGTGCCAGTAGTACCGGGACTAGCGGATACAATGAGCAGTTCTTC. Full variable domain (missing parts from reference TRBV19 and TRBJ2-1): DGGITQSPKYLFRKEGQNVTLSCEQNLNHDAMYWYRQDPGQGLRLIYYSQIVNDFQKGDIAEGYSVSREKKESFPLTVTSAQKNPTAFYLCASSTGTSGYNEQFFGPGTRLTVL.

This clone was seen only once. The chain employs TRBV6-2 or TRBV6-3 and TRBJ2-3; D perhaps matches TRBD2 (5 bases). V lost 2 bases and J lost 2, with 11 bases in between. Germline lookup yields CDR1 MNHEY and CDR2 SVGEGT. There are 15 residues in the CDR3. The chain's CDR3 is CASSYGGSPTDTQYF. The CDR3 coding sequence is TGTGCCAGCAGTTACGGAGGTAGTCCCACAGATACGCAGTATTTT.

In DNA form, the CDR3 reads TGCAGCGCCGACCGGGACAGGGGGGGACCTAGCACAGATACGCAGTATTTT. Amino acids: CSADRDRGGPSTDTQYF. The chain joins TRBV29-1 to TRBJ2-3; TRBD1 aligns across 11 bases. Looked up from germline, CDR1 is SQVTM and CDR2 is ANQGSEA. V shed 7 bases, J shed 0 bases, and the junction held 12 bases outside the gene matches. The CDR3 sequence is 17 residues long.

The chain recombines TRBV7-5 with TRBJ1-5; TRBD1 is the table's D call and was not checked against the DNA. TRBV7-5 has pseudogene status. The CDR3 has 17 amino acids. In nucleotides, the CDR3 is TGTGTCAGAAGCATAAACCCCCAGGGGGCTGAGAATCAGCCCCAGCATTTT. This translates into CVRSINPQGAENQPQHF.

J is TRBJ2-1 and V is TRBV6-5; 7 bases line up with TRBD2. Germline CDR1 MNHEY, CDR2 SVGAGI. V dropped 4 bases and J dropped 4; count of bases not matched to a gene: 7. This CDR3 contains 15 residues. The CDR3 sequence is CASSSRAGAYNEQFF. DNA of the CDR3: TGTGCCAGCAGTTCCCGTGCGGGAGCGTACAATGAGCAGTTCTTC.

The rearrangement uses TRBV7-2 and TRBJ1-5; D gene ambiguous. V lost 6 bases, J lost 4 bases, and 10 bases lay in between. Germline V gene sequence: CDR1 SGHTA, CDR2 FQGNSA. The CDR3 has 13 residues. The CDR3 region has the DNA TGTGCCAGCAGTTCACAGCAAAATCAGCCCCAGCATTTT. Its translation: CASSSQQNQPQHF.

The rearrangement links TRBV7-9 to TRBJ1-2, with a possible D match to TRBD1 (6 bases). Germline V gene sequence: CDR1 SEHNR, CDR2 FQNEAQ (reference sequence). CDR3 size: 15 residues. V lost 1 base and J lost 2, with 11 bases in between. Here the CDR3 DNA reads TGTGCCAGCAGCTTAGGCAGGGGAGGGAACTATGGCTACACCTTC. Its protein is CASSLGRGGNYGYTF.

This clone has a single count. The chain has TRBV19 and TRBJ1-5, with TRBD1 matching over 7 bases. There are 19 residues in the CDR3. The germline CDR1 and CDR2 sequences are LNHDA and SQIVND (reference sequence). The junction had 16 bases not matched to a gene; V was cut back by 5 bases and J by 0 bases. In nucleotides, the CDR3 is TGTGCCAGTAGTCCCCCAGAACCCGGGACAGTATATAGCAATCAGCCCCAGCATTTT. It codes for CASSPPEPGTVYSNQPQHF.

The rearrangement links TRBV9 to TRBJ2-7, with 8 bases aligning to TRBD2. Germline CDR1 reads SGDLS; CDR2 reads YYNGEE. This CDR3 is built from 16 residues. V lost 3 bases, J lost 2 bases, and 10 bases stayed unmatched. CDR3: CASSEAPGLAAYEQYF. CDR3 DNA: TGTGCCAGCAGCGAAGCCCCCGGACTAGCCGCCTACGAGCAGTACTTC.

The chain has TRBV21-1 and TRBJ1-5; TRBD1, the table's D call, lacks a check against the DNA. TRBV21-1 is tagged as a pseudogene. The CDR3 totals 16 residues. CDR3 nucleotides: TGTGCCAGCAGCACAAACAGGGGGATTCCTAATCAGCCCCAGCATTTT. Protein sequence: CASSTNRGIPNQPQHF.

The chain combines TRBV5-1 with TRBJ1-3, with D perhaps TRBD1 (6 bases). In germline, CDR1 is SGHRS, CDR2 YFSETQ. The CDR3 covers 13 residues. Trimming left V 4 bases short and J 5 bases short, with 10 bases between. The CDR3 here is CASSTGQRNTIYF. The CDR3 DNA follows: TGCGCCAGCAGCACGGGACAAAGAAACACCATATATTTT.

The chain combines TRBV12-3 or TRBV12-4 with TRBJ1-2; 7 bases align to TRBD1. Trimming at V came to 5 bases and at J to 9 bases, leaving 9 bases not matched to a gene. This CDR3 is 13 amino acids long. Here the CDR3 DNA reads TGTGCCAGCAGTCCACGACAGGGCTTGCGCTACACCTTC. Protein sequence: CASSPRQGLRYTF.

The rearrangement uses TRBV6-5 and TRBJ1-5; TRBD1 matches at 9 bases. From germline, CDR1 is MNHEY and CDR2 SVGAGI. The CDR3 consists of 15 residues. J gave up 3 bases and V 2 bases, and 2 bases lay outside the gene matches. The CDR3 sequence is CASSYGTGSNQPQHF. CDR3 in DNA: TGTGCCAGCAGTTACGGGACAGGGTCCAATCAGCCCCAGCATTTT.

The chain carries TRBV7-3 and TRBJ2-7; 8 bases are a match to TRBD2. Unmatched junction bases numbered 6, after V lost 5 bases and J lost 6 bases. The CDR3 totals 13 residues. Germline values: CDR1 SGHTA, CDR2 FQGTGA. The CDR3 is CASSPRAGGEQYF. The DNA for the CDR3 is TGTGCCAGCAGCCCAAGGGCGGGAGGCGAGCAGTACTTC.

The chain carries TRBV7-8 and TRBJ2-7, with a possible D match to TRBD1 (6 bases). V was shortened by 7 bases and J by 2 bases, with 9 bases between the two germline ends. The CDR3 is made up of 12 amino acids. Germline V lookup: CDR1 SGHVS, CDR2 FQNEAQ. CDR3 sequence (DNA): TGTGCCAGCACCCGGGACACCTACGAGCAGTACTTC. This sequence encodes CASTRDTYEQYF.

The V and J genes are TRBV19 and TRBJ2-7; tentative D call: TRBD2 (6 bases). CDR3 length equals 14 residues. The V end was cut by 3 bases, the J end by 2 bases, with 11 bases between. The germline CDR1 and CDR2 sequences are LNHDA and SQIVND (reference sequence). CDR3 amino acids: CASSMRLATYEQYF. The CDR3 nucleotides are TGTGCCAGTAGTATGAGGCTAGCGACCTACGAGCAGTACTTC.